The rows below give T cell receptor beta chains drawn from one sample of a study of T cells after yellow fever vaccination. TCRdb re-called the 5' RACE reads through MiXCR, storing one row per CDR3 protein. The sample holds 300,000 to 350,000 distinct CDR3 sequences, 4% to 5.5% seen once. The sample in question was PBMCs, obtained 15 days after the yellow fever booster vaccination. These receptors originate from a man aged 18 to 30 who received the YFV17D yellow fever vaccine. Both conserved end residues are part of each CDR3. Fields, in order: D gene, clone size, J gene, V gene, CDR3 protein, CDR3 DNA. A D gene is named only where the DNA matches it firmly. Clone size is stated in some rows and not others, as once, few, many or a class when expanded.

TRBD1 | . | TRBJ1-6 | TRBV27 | CASRDRSSYNSPLHF | TGTGCCAGCCGGGACAGGAGCTCCTATAATTCACCCCTCCACTTT
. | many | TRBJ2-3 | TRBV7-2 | CASSLVGSGIGTDTQYF | TGTGCCAGCAGCTTAGTTGGTTCGGGCATTGGCACAGATACGCAGTATTTT
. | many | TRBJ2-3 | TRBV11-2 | CASSLVGEGTDTQYF | TGTGCCAGCAGCTTGGTGGGAGAGGGCACAGATACGCAGTATTTT
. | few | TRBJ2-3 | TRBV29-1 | CSVATSYTDTQYF | TGCAGCGTTGCTACTAGCTACACAGATACGCAGTATTTT
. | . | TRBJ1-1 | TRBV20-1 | CSAIPGQTNTEAFF | TGCAGTGCTATTCCGGGACAAACGAACACTGAAGCTTTCTTT
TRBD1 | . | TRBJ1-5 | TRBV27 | CASSLTGEYSNQPQHF | TGTGCCAGCAGTTTAACAGGGGAGTATAGCAATCAGCCCCAGCATTTT
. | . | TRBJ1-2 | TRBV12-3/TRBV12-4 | CASSLHRAYGYTF | TGTGCCAGCAGTTTGCACAGGGCCTATGGCTACACCTTC
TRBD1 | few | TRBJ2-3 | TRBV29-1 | CSAVEGTGALQQYF | TGCAGCGCCGTCGAAGGCACAGGGGCCCTTCAACAGTATTTT
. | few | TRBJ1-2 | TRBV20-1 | CSARAGYTF | TGCAGTGCTAGAGCCGGCTACACCTTC
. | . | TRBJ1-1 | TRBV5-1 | CASSLQGVSEAFF | TGCGCCAGCAGCTTGCAGGGCGTCTCTGAAGCTTTCTTT
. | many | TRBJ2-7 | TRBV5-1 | CASSLDRSYEQYF | TGCGCCAGCAGCTTGGACAGGAGCTACGAGCAGTACTTC